The 27 T cell receptor beta chains below all came from one sample that was sequenced in a study of OX40 agonist ivuxolimab in advanced cancers. This table comes from immunoSEQ multiplex PCR, and its TCRdb copy is limited to in-frame clones, with some not included. The table records tens of thousands of clones, 70% to 90% of them present only once. The starting material was CD4+ or CD8+ T cells sorted from blood, obtained in a trial of the OX40 agonist ivuxolimab. The receptor source for this set is an adult with an advanced solid tumor such as melanoma, head and neck, liver or kidney cancer.

This chain uses TRBV7-9 with TRBJ2-7, with 11 positions matching TRBD2. The V and J ends lost 5 bases and 2 bases, in that order; junction bases with no gene match: 5. The CDR3 is made up of 15 amino acids. Germline lookup yields CDR1 SEHNR and CDR2 FQNEAQ (reference sequence). The CDR3: CASSGTSGDPYEQYF. CDR3 sequence (DNA): TGTGCCAGCAGCGGGACTAGCGGAGATCCCTACGAGCAGTACTTC.

This chain uses TRBV25-1 with TRBJ2-3, with TRBD2 matching over 10 bases. The CDR3 spans 17 residues. The germline CDR1 and CDR2 sequences are MGHDK and SYGVNS. The V gene end was trimmed by 6 bases and the J gene end by 2 bases; junction bases not matched to a gene: 11. As DNA, the CDR3 is TGTGCCAGCAGCGAAAATAGCGGGAGGAGGAACACAGATACGCAGTATTTT. Translated, it gives CASSENSGRRNTDTQYF. Variable domain in full (rest from reference TRBV25-1 and TRBJ2-3): EADIYQTPRYLVIGTGKKITLECSQTMGHDKMYWYQQDPGMELHLIHYSYGVNSTEKGDLSSESTVSRIRTEHFPLTLESARPSHTSQYLCASSENSGRRNTDTQYFGPGTRLTVL.

This clone was recorded only once. The rearrangement uses TRBV11-2 and TRBJ2-1; unclear D gene. Deletions cut 8 bases from V and 7 bases from J, with 9 bases between. This CDR3 has 11 residues. CDR1 and CDR2 (germline): SGHAT, FQNNGV. The chain's CDR3 is CASGKWNEQFF. The CDR3 region has the DNA TGTGCCAGCGGGAAATGGAATGAGCAGTTCTTC. The variable domain in full, with the rest retrieved from reference TRBV11-2 and TRBJ2-1, is EAGVAQSPRYKIIEKRQSVAFWCNPISGHATLYWYQQILGQGPKLLIQFQNNGVVDDSQLPKDRFSAERLKGVDSTLKIQPAKLEDSAVYLCASGKWNEQFFGPGTRLTVL.

The chain joins TRBV5-1 to TRBJ2-5; 7 bases match TRBD2. Germline trimming cut 4 bases from V and 2 bases from J; bases unmatched to any gene: 5. Germline V gene lookup returns CDR1 SGHRS and CDR2 YFSETQ. This CDR3 has 14 amino acids. CDR3: CASSPRTRQETQYF. The CDR3 DNA is TGCGCCAGCAGCCCCCGGACTAGACAAGAGACCCAGTACTTC.

The chain couples TRBV10-3 to TRBJ2-7, with D perhaps assigned TRBD1 or TRBD2 (5 bases each). Trimming cost V 6 bases and J 6 bases, with 18 bases left between them. CDR1 is ENHRY and CDR2 is SYGVKD in the germline V gene. The CDR3 runs to 14 residues. This chain's CDR3 is CAIRSTGPGIEQYF. The CDR3 nucleotides read TGTGCCATCAGATCGACGGGGCCGGGGATCGAGCAGTACTTC.

The chain uses TRBV12-5 and TRBJ2-1, with TRBD1 matching over 7 bases. The CDR3 extends over 18 amino acids. Germline values: CDR1 LGHNT, CDR2 FRNRAP. The V and J ends lost 2 bases and 5 bases, in that order; junction bases with no gene match: 15. For the CDR3, the DNA is TGTGCTAGTGGTTTGTATTTTGAGGGGGCAGTTGGGGACAATGAGCAGTTCTTC. This translates into CASGLYFEGAVGDNEQFF.

The chain combines TRBV28 with TRBJ2-5; possible D gene TRBD2, 6 bases. Germline V lookup: CDR1 MDHEN, CDR2 SYDVKM. Trimming took 1 base from V and 9 from J, leaving 9 bases between them. The CDR3 spans 12 residues. This chain's CDR3 is CASSLSGEPQYF. CDR3 sequence (DNA): TGTGCCAGCAGTTTATCGGGGGAGCCCCAGTACTTC.

The chain links TRBV2 to TRBJ1-6, with a weak D call TRBD1 (5 bases). Between the trimmed V and J ends, which lost 8 bases and 3 bases, there was a span of 11 bases. This CDR3 has 14 amino acids. Germline V lookup: CDR1 SNHLY, CDR2 FYNNEI. The CDR3: CASSGTGYNSPLHF. The DNA for the CDR3 is TGTGCCAGCTCTGGGACGGGCTATAATTCACCCCTCCACTTT.

The J gene is TRBJ2-7, the V gene TRBV19, with 11 bases that match TRBD2. The CDR3 length is 18 residues. The germline V gene has CDR1 LNHDA and CDR2 SQIVND (reference sequence). V gave up 2 bases and J gave up 1 base; unmatched junction bases: 10. The CDR3 DNA reads TGTGCCAGTAGTATAAGTACTAGCGGGAGCGCTTATTCCTACGAGCAGTACTTC. It specifies CASSISTSGSAYSYEQYF.

V and J are TRBV10-1 and TRBJ2-5, with D perhaps TRBD2 (5 bases). The germline V gene encodes CDR1 WNHNN and CDR2 SYGVQD (reference sequence). Deletions cut 2 bases from V and 5 bases from J, with 9 bases between. This CDR3 region has 13 residues. The CDR3 DNA reads as TGCGCCAGCAGTGAGCGGGGTTCGGAGACCCAGTACTTC. This sequence encodes CASSERGSETQYF.

The genes are TRBV5-4 and TRBJ2-1; 11 positions match TRBD2. From germline, CDR1 is SGHNT and CDR2 YYREEE (reference sequence). The CDR3 is 15 residues long. Losses at the gene ends were 4 bases for V and 8 bases for J; bases not matched to a gene: 8. The CDR3 DNA follows: TGTGCCAGCAGCCTAGGGACTAGCGGCCGTTATGAGCAGTTCTTC. Translation: CASSLGTSGRYEQFF.

The rearrangement joins TRBV11-2 to TRBJ2-1; 13 bases are shared with TRBD2. The CDR3 is 15 residues long. Unmatched junction bases numbered 8, after V lost 5 bases and J lost 10 bases. Germline-derived CDR1 and CDR2 are SGHAT and FQNNGV. Here the CDR3 reads CASSMGTSGIKEQFF. The CDR3 coding sequence is TGTGCCAGCAGCATGGGGACTAGCGGGATAAAGGAGCAGTTCTTC.

This chain joins TRBV7-9 and TRBJ2-3; 8 bases agree with TRBD2. Germline CDR1 is SEHNR and CDR2 is FQNEAQ (reference sequence). There are 16 residues in the CDR3. V trimming: 5 bases; J trimming: 3 bases; junction bases outside the gene matches: 10. The CDR3 loop reads CASSRGGTRATDTQYF. CDR3 nucleotides: TGTGCCAGCAGCCGCGGGGGGACAAGGGCGACAGATACGCAGTATTTT.

This chain connects TRBV5-4 to TRBJ2-5, with 8 bases aligning to TRBD1. This CDR3 has 15 residues. CDR1 and CDR2 from the germline V gene are SGHNT and YYREEE (reference sequence). The V gene end was trimmed by 4 bases and the J gene end by 1 base; junction bases not matched to a gene: 6. The DNA for the CDR3 is TGTGCCAGCAGCCCAGGACAGGGCATCCAAGAGACCCAGTACTTC. Protein: CASSPGQGIQETQYF.

Written as DNA, the CDR3 is TGTGCCAGCAGTTTCTACAGGGGTGTAGGGGTTACAGATACGCAGTATTTT. It specifies CASSFYRGVGVTDTQYF. The V gene is TRBV2, the J gene TRBJ2-3; 7 bases agree with TRBD1. Per germline, CDR1 SNHLY and CDR2 FYNNEI. The length of the CDR3 is 17 residues. The junction had 14 bases not matched to a gene; V was cut back by 5 bases and J by 3 bases.

V usage is TRBV14 and J usage is TRBJ2-5, with D hard to call. The J call may be in error: the DNA end matches TRBJ2-7 better. This CDR3 has 12 amino acids. Germline V CDR1 and CDR2: SGHDN, FVKESK. The CDR3 bases are TGTGCCAGCAGCCCCACTTATTACGAGCAGTACTTC. The encoded protein is CASSPTYYEQYF.

The CDR3 DNA reads as TGTGCCAGCAGTGATTCCGGGGGCAGCACAGATACGCAGTATTTT. Residues: CASSDSGGSTDTQYF. The rearrangement links TRBV6-4 to TRBJ2-3, with D perhaps TRBD1 or TRBD2 (6 bases each). V was pared by 3 bases and J by 0 bases, with 10 bases between. The CDR3 runs to 15 residues. The germline V gene encodes CDR1 MRHNA and CDR2 SNTAGT.

The chain recombines TRBV6-5 with TRBJ1-3; D is unresolved. The length of the CDR3 is 13 residues. Germline V gives CDR1 MNHEY, CDR2 SVGAGI. Between the trimmed V and J ends, which lost 6 bases and 0 bases, there was a span of 6 bases. The CDR3 nucleotides are TGTGCCAGCAGACCGTCCTCTGGAAACACCATATATTTT. Protein sequence: CASRPSSGNTIYF.

The chain links TRBV15 to TRBJ1-1, with D tentatively TRBD1 (5 bases). The germline V gene encodes CDR1 LNHNV and CDR2 YYDKDF (reference sequence). There are 12 residues in the CDR3. V lost 1 base, J lost 5 bases, and 5 bases lay in between. The DNA of the CDR3 is TGTGCCACCAGCAGAGGGGGGACTGAAGCTTTCTTT. Its translation is CATSRGGTEAFF.

The chain employs TRBV10-3 and TRBJ2-7; a possible D gene is TRBD1 (6 bases). The CDR3 covers 14 residues. Germline V gives CDR1 ENHRY, CDR2 SYGVKD. V gave up 6 bases and J gave up 6 bases, with 18 bases separating them. The CDR3 region is CAISATGILAEQYF. The CDR3 DNA is TGTGCCATCAGCGCAACAGGGATCCTCGCCGAGCAGTACTTC.

The chain joins TRBV11-2 to TRBJ2-5, with a tentative D call TRBD1 (6 bases). V dropped 4 bases and J dropped 5 bases, with 14 bases sitting between them. This CDR3 has 14 residues. The V gene's germline CDR1 is SGHAT and CDR2 FQNNGV. The CDR3, as DNA: TGTGCCAGCAGCTCAACAGGGAGTAAGGAGACCCAGTACTTC. This codes for CASSSTGSKETQYF.

The CDR3 DNA reads as TGTGCCAGCAGCGTAGCAGGACGGGCGGGGCAGCCCCAGCATTTT. Protein sequence: CASSVAGRAGQPQHF. V is TRBV9 and J is TRBJ1-5; D is unresolved. This CDR3 contains 15 residues. V was clipped by 0 bases and J by 7 bases, with 14 bases between them. Germline loops: CDR1 SGDLS, CDR2 YYNGEE.

V usage is TRBV28 and J usage is TRBJ1-3; D is possibly TRBD1 (5 bases). Trimming took off 7 bases at V and 0 bases at J, with 16 bases between the two ends. Germline CDR1 reads MDHEN; CDR2 reads SYDVKM. The CDR3 loop spans 16 amino acids. CDR3: CASNVRGPVSGNTIYF. The CDR3 bases are TGTGCCAGCAATGTTCGGGGCCCAGTCTCTGGAAACACCATATATTTT.

The chain employs TRBV7-3 and TRBJ1-2; D ambiguous. V dropped 2 bases and J dropped 7 bases, with 8 bases sitting between them. The V gene's germline CDR1 is SGHTA and CDR2 FQGTGA. The CDR3 length is 12 residues. The CDR3 DNA follows: TGTGCCAGCAGCTTACCCGGATTTGGCTACACCTTC. Translated, it gives CASSLPGFGYTF.

This chain connects TRBV11-1 to TRBJ1-3; 8 bases match TRBD1. V shed 5 bases, J shed 2 bases, and the junction held 5 bases outside the gene matches. Germline values: CDR1 SGHAT, CDR2 FQDESV (reference sequence). The CDR3 extends over 15 amino acids. CDR3 DNA sequence: TGTGCCAGCAGCGAAGGGACAGGACCTGGAAACACCATATATTTT. Its protein product is CASSEGTGPGNTIYF.

The genes are TRBV6-4 and TRBJ2-3, with D possibly matching TRBD2 (5 bases). Germline values: CDR1 MRHNA, CDR2 SNTAGT. This CDR3 is built from 12 residues. V lost 6 bases, J lost 7 bases, and 11 bases lay in between. This CDR3 is CASRGRGNTQYF. CDR3 bases: TGTGCCAGCAGGGGTAGAGGGAATACGCAGTATTTT.

The rearrangement links TRBV20-1 to TRBJ2-1, with unresolved D. Between the trimmed V and J ends, which lost 1 base and 15 bases, there was a span of 13 bases. CDR1 is DFQATT and CDR2 is SNEGSKA in the germline V gene (reference sequence). The CDR3 is made up of 11 amino acids. CDR3 nucleotides: TGCAGTGCTAGAGTACGGGCTAGTAGGTTCTTC. Translating it yields CSARVRASRFF.